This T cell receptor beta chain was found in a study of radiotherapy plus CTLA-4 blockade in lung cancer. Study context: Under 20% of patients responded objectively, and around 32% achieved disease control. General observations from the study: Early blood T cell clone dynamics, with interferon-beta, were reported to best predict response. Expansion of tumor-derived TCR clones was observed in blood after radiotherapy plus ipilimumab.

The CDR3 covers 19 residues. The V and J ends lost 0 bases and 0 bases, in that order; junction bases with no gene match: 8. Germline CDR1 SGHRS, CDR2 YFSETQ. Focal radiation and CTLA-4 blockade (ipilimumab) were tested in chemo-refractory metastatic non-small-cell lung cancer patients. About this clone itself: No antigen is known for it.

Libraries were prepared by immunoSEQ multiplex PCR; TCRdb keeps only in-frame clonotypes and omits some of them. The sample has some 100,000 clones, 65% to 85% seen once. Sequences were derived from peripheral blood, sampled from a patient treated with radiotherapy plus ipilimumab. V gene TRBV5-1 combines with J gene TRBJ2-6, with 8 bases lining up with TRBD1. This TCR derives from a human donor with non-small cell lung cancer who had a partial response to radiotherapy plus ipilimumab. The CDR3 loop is CASSLGGTGQTSGANVLTF. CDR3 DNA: TGCGCCAGCAGCTTGGGGGGGACAGGCCAAACCTCTGGGGCCAACGTCCTGACTTTC.